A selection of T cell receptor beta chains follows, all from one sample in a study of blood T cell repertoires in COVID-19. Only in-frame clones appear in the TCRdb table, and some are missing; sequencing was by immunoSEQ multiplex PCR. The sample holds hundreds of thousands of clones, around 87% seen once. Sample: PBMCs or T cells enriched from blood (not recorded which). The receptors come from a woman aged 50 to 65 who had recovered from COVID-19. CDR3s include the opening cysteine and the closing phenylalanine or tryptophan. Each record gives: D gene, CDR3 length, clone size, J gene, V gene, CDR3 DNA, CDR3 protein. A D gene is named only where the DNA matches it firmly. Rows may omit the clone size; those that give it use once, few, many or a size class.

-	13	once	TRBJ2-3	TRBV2	TGTGCCAGCCCGGAGGGGTTGCGTGATACGCAGTATTTT	CASPEGLRDTQYF
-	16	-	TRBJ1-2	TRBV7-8	TGTGCCAGCAGCTTACTGAGTCGACAGGCTAACTATGGCTACACCTTC	CASSLLSRQANYGYTF
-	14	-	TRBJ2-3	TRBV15	TGTGCCACCAGCAGAAAAACTAGCACAGATACGCAGTATTTT	CATSRKTSTDTQYF
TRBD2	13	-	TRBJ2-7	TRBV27	TGTGCCAGCAGAGGGTCGGGGGGGAACGAGCAGTACTTC	CASRGSGGNEQYF
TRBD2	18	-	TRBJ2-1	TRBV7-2	TGTGCCAGCAGCTTAGGTGGATTAGCGGGACGTTCCTACAATGAGCAGTTCTTC	CASSLGGLAGRSYNEQFF
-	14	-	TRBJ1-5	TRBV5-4	TGTGCCAGCAGCTTGGGCGGAGTCAATCAGCCCCAGCATTTT	CASSLGGVNQPQHF
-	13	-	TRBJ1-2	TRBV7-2	TGTGCCAGCAGCTTAGCGGGGGACACTGGCTACACCTTC	CASSLAGDTGYTF
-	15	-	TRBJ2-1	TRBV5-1	TGCGCCAGCAGCTTGGCCGCGAGCTCCTACAATGAGCAGTTCTTC	CASSLAASSYNEQFF
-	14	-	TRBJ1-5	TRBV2	TGTGCCAGCAGTGTCGTCAAACGGGGTGAGCCCCAGCATTTT	CASSVVKRGEPQHF
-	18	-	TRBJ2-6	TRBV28	TGTGCCAGCAGTTTCATGACAGGAGCAAGCTCTGGGGCCAACGTCCTGACTTTC	CASSFMTGASSGANVLTF
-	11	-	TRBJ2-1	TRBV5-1	TGCGCCAGTAGAACCGCCAATGAGCAGTTCTTC	CASRTANEQFF
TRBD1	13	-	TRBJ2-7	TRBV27	TGTGCCAGCAGTTGGGACAGGAGGTACGAGCAGTACTTC	CASSWDRRYEQYF
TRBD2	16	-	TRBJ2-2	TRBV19	TGTGCCAGTAGTTCAGGGGCTAGCGGGAGATTCGGGGAGCTGTTTTTT	CASSSGASGRFGELFF
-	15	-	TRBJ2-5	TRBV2	TGTGCCAGCAGTCCGGGTTTTTTTAAAAAAGAGACCCAGTACTTC	CASSPGFFKKETQYF
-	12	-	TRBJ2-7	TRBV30	TGTGCCTGGGAGCGCCGCTCCTACGAGCAGTACTTC	CAWERRSYEQYF
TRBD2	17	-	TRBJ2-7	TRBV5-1	TGCGCCAGCCAACTAGCGGGAGTGGGGGGTAGCTCCTACGAGCAGTACTTC	CASQLAGVGGSSYEQYF
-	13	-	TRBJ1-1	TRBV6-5	TGTGCCAGCAGTTTACCAGAGAACACTGAAGCTTTCTTT	CASSLPENTEAFF
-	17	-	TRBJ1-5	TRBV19	TGTGCCAGTATTTCCCCGGGAGGGGTGGGAGGCAATCAGCCCCAGCATTTT	CASISPGGVGGNQPQHF
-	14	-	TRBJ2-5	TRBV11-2	TGTGCCAGCAGCCAAACTTCCACCCAAGAGACCCAGTACTTC	CASSQTSTQETQYF
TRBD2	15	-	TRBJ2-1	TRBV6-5	TGTGCCAGCAGTCCCGCTATAGCGGGATTAAATGAGCAGTTCTTC	CASSPAIAGLNEQFF
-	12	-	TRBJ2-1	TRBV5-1	TGCGCCAGCAGCTTGGGCAGGGGAGAGCAGTTCTTC	CASSLGRGEQFF
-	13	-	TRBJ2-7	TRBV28	TGTGCCAGCAGTTCCGGGACAATCTACGAGCAGTACTTC	CASSSGTIYEQYF
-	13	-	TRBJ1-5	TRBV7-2	TGTGCCAGCAGCCAGTCGGGGAATCAGCCCCAGCATTTT	CASSQSGNQPQHF
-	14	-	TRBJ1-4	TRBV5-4	TGTGCCAGCAGCTTGGAGAGGAGAACCGAAAAACTGTTTTTT	CASSLERRTEKLFF
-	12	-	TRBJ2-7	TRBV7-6	TGTGCCAGCAGCCTACCGACGGGCGAGCAGTACTTC	CASSLPTGEQYF
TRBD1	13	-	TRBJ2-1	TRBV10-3	TGTGCCATCGGGGGACAGGGTGTGGGTGAGCAGTTCTTC	CAIGGQGVGEQFF
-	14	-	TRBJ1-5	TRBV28	TGTGCCAGCAGACGTGACAGACCCAATCAGCCCCAGCATTTT	CASRRDRPNQPQHF
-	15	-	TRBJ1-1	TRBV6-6	TGTGCCAGCAGTTACGTTTCAGGGAAGAACACTGAAGCTTTCTTT	CASSYVSGKNTEAFF
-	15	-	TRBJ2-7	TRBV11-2	TGTGCCAGCAGCTTAGATCCTGGCCGTCGGAGCGAGCAGTACTTC	CASSLDPGRRSEQYF
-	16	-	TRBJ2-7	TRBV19	TGTGCCAGTAGTATAGCCCACGACCCGCGGACCTACGAGCAGTACTTC	CASSIAHDPRTYEQYF
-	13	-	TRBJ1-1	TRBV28	TGTGCCACCGGGGGGGCGATGAACACTGAAGCTTTCTTT	CATGGAMNTEAFF
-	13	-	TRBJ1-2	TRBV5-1	TGCGCCAGCAGCTTGTCCGCGGCCTATGGCTACACCTTC	CASSLSAAYGYTF
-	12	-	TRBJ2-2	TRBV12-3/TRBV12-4	TGTGCCAGCAGTTTGCAGGCCGGGGAGCTGTTTTTT	CASSLQAGELFF
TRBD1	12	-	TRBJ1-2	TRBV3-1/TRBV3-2	TGTGCCAGCAGCCCTGACAGGGTCGGCTACACCTTC	CASSPDRVGYTF
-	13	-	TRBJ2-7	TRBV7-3	TGTCCGGATACGGATTGGAACAGGAACGAGCAGTACTTC	CPDTDWNRNEQYF
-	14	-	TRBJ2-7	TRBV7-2	TGTGCCAGCAGCTTAGACGCACAGCTTAACTCGCAGTACTTC	CASSLDAQLNSQYF
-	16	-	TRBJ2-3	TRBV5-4	TGTGCCAGCAGCCCACAGACAGGCCCGATGGGGGATACGCAGTATTTT	CASSPQTGPMGDTQYF
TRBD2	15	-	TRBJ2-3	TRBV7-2	TGTGCCAGCAGCGAGACTAGCGGCACCACAGATACGCAGTATTTT	CASSETSGTTDTQYF
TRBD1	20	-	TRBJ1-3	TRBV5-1	TGCGCCAGCAGCCACGGGCGGCGGGACAGGACTCACCCGGGAGGAAACACCATATATTTT	CASSHGRRDRTHPGGNTIYF
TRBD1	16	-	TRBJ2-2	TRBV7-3	TGTGCCAGCAGCTACACCGCGGGACAGGGCACCGGGGAGCTGTTTTTT	CASSYTAGQGTGELFF
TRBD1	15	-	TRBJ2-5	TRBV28	TGTGCCAGCAGCCCCATGGGACAGGGGAAGGAGACCCAGTACTTC	CASSPMGQGKETQYF
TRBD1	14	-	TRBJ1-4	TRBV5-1	TGCGCCAGCAGCTTGGGGAGGGGGCTTGAAAAACTGTTTTTT	CASSLGRGLEKLFF
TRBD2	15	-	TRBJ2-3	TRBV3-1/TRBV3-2	TGTGCCAGCAGCCACGAGCGGGAGGGCGGGAATACGCAGTATTTT	CASSHEREGGNTQYF
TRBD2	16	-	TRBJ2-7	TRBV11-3	TGTGCCAGCAGCTTAGGGGGGACTAGCGGAGTTTACGAGCAGTACTTC	CASSLGGTSGVYEQYF
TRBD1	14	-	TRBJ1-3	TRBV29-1	TGCAGCGTTGGAACAGGGGGTCCTGGAAACACCATATATTTT	CSVGTGGPGNTIYF
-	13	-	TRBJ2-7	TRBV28	TGTGCCAGCAGTCAACCGGACAGATACGAGCAGTACTTC	CASSQPDRYEQYF
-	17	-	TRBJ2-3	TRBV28	TGTGCCAGCAGTTTAGTAGCAATGTCGGGAGTGGCAGATACGCAGTATTTT	CASSLVAMSGVADTQYF
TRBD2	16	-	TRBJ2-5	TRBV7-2	TGTGCCAGCAGCCGCGTCGGGGCGGGAGAAGGAGAGACCCAGTACTTC	CASSRVGAGEGETQYF
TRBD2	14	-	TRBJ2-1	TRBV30	TGTGCCTGGAGTGGCCTAGCGGGAGACAATGAGCAGTTCTTC	CAWSGLAGDNEQFF
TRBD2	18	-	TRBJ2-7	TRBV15	TGTGCCACCAGCAGAGGCGGGACTAGCGGGAAACTAGACTACGAGCAGTACTTC	CATSRGGTSGKLDYEQYF